This T cell receptor beta chain is from a study of PD-L1 blockade in urothelial cancer. Germline CDR1 SQVTM, CDR2 ANQGSEA. The CDR3 has 12 residues. V gave up 4 bases and J gave up 2 bases, with 9 bases separating them. Repertoires were generated with immunoSEQ multiplex PCR, while TCRdb's copy carries only in-frame clones and drops some. The sample carries 46,000 or so clones, 70% to 90% recorded once. Only one count was recorded for this clone. Material: PBMCs, obtained around atezolizumab (anti-PD-L1) treatment. The chain carries TRBV29-1 and TRBJ2-7; perhaps TRBD1 as D (5 bases). The TCR sequence derives from a man aged 60 to 75 with urothelial cancer. CDR3 region: CSVGGAAYEQYF. In DNA form, the CDR3 reads TGCAGCGTTGGGGGCGCTGCCTACGAGCAGTACTTC.